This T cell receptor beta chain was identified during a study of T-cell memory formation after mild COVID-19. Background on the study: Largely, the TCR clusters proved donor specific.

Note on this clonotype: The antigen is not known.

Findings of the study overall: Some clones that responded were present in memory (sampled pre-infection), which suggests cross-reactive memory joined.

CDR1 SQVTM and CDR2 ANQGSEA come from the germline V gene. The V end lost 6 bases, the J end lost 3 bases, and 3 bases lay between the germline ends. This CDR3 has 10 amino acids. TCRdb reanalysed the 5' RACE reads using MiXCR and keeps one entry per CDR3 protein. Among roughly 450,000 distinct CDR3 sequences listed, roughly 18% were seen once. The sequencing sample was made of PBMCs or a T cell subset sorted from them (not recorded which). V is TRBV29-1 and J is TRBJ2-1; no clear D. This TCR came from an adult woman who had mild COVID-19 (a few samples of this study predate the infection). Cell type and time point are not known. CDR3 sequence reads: CSVHYNEQFF. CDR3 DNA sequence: TGCAGCGTCCACTACAATGAGCAGTTCTTC.